In its sample, the clone carrying this T cell receptor (beta chain) was seen many times. From the RACE reads, TCRdb called clonotypes with MiXCR, one entry per CDR3 protein. Of about 400,000 distinct CDR3 sequences in the sample, over 6% were seen once. This sample was taken from a study of human T cells and chemical hapten exposure. The CDR3 contains 14 residues. Trimming at V came to 5 bases and at J to 7 bases, leaving 6 bases not matched to a gene. Looked up from germline, CDR1 is SQVTM and CDR2 is ANQGSEA. Time point given: patch test 2, 6 weeks after DPC sensitization. Treatment reported: therapeutic diphenylcyclopropenone sensitization with weekly scalp DPC.

The clonotype originates from a woman aged 18-29 years with alopecia areata. Some clones in this sample may be carry-over from other donors' samples. The chain joins TRBV29-1 to TRBJ1-6, with 9 positions matching TRBD1. Sequencing was performed on whole blood, taken in connection with sensitization to the hapten diphenylcyclopropenone (DPC). As DNA, the CDR3 is TGCAGCGTTTCCGCCGGGACAGGGAATTCACCCCTCCACTTT. Amino acids: CSVSAGTGNSPLHF. The full variable domain, rest sourced from reference TRBV29-1 and TRBJ1-6, is SAVISQKPSRDICQRGTSLTIQCQVDSQVTMMFWYRQQPGQSLTLIATANQGSEATYESGFVIDKFPISRPNLTFSTLTVSNMSPEDSSIYLCSVSAGTGNSPLHFGNGTRLTVT.